The following is a T cell receptor (beta chain) sequence with its context. Its matching antigen is unknown. The V gene's germline CDR1 is SEHNR and CDR2 FQNEAQ (reference sequence). This CDR3 has 17 residues. With 6 bases clipped from V and 0 bases from J, the junction kept 11 bases outside the gene matches. Using immunoSEQ multiplex PCR, the repertoire was profiled, and TCRdb retains in-frame clones only, with some absent. The table records around 120,000 clones, about 88% of them present only once. The sample comes from a study of T cell responses to AZD1222 COVID-19 vaccine. Whole-study results and caveats: Unmutated regions of variants are reportedly targeted by nearly half of spike-specific TCRs.

The sequence came from an adult in good health. This sequence joins TRBV7-9 and TRBJ2-1, with 7 positions matching TRBD2. Material: peripheral blood, obtained on day 0 of AZD1222 vaccination. Here the CDR3 reads CASSPKGGTNSYNEQFF. Here the CDR3 DNA reads TGTGCCAGCAGTCCTAAGGGTGGGACTAACTCCTACAATGAGCAGTTCTTC. Together with reference TRBV7-9 and TRBJ2-1, the CDR3 gives the full variable domain: DTGVSQNPRHKITKRGQNVTFRCDPISEHNRLYWYRQTLGQGPEFLTYFQNEAQLEKSRLLSDRFSAERPKGSFSTLEIQRTEQGDSAMYLCASSPKGGTNSYNEQFFGPGTRLTVL.